The 9 T cell receptor beta chains reported below all come from one sample, sequenced in a study of blood T cell repertoires in COVID-19. TCRdb keeps only in-frame clones here, not all; method: immunoSEQ multiplex PCR. The top ten hold roughly 6% of the sample, which has roughly 120,000 clones, more than 60% seen once. Sequencing input: peripheral blood. These receptors were taken from a man in his 70s with acute or convalescent COVID-19.

The gene calls are TRBV19 and TRBJ2-5; no definite D call. V lost 5 bases, J lost 5 bases, and 15 bases lay in between. The germline CDR1 and CDR2 sequences are LNHDA and SQIVND (reference sequence). The CDR3 spans 14 residues. CDR3 residues: CASSPPEEWETQYF. The CDR3 DNA reads as TGTGCCAGTAGTCCACCTGAGGAGTGGGAGACCCAGTACTTC.

This clone was observed once. The rearrangement uses TRBV28 and TRBJ2-1, with D maybe TRBD1 (5 bases). This CDR3 region has 14 residues. The germline gives CDR1 MDHEN, CDR2 SYDVKM. Trimming left V 1 base short and J 5 bases short, with 9 bases between. In DNA, the CDR3 is TGTGCCAGCAGTTTATCAGGGTTGGACAATGAGCAGTTCTTC. Protein sequence: CASSLSGLDNEQFF.

The chain recombines TRBV12-3 or TRBV12-4 with TRBJ1-2; TRBD1 matches 7 bases. Trimming took 5 bases from V and 7 from J; bases not matched to a gene: 1. The CDR3 spans 11 residues. CDR3 sequence reads: CASSNRGGYTF. The CDR3 DNA reads as TGTGCCAGCAGTAACAGGGGTGGCTACACCTTC.

The rearrangement links TRBV6-1 to TRBJ1-1, with 8 bases fitting TRBD1. The V and J ends lost 5 bases and 3 bases, in that order; junction bases with no gene match: 5. CDR3 length equals 14 residues. Germline V gene lookup returns CDR1 MNHNS and CDR2 SASEGT. The CDR3 DNA follows: TGTGCCAGCAGTAGGACAGGGAGGGACACTGAAGCTTTCTTT. Translation: CASSRTGRDTEAFF.

This clone was observed a single time. J is TRBJ2-2 and V is TRBV2; D is ambiguous. Per the germline V gene, CDR1 is SNHLY and CDR2 is FYNNEI. The ends were cut back, 6 bases at V and 0 bases at J, with 11 bases in the middle. This CDR3 has 15 residues. CDR3 protein: CASRPGYANTGELFF. The CDR3 bases are TGTGCCAGCAGACCAGGCTACGCGAACACCGGGGAGCTGTTTTTT.

This clone was picked up one time. The chain combines TRBV13 with TRBJ1-3; TRBD1 is a possible D gene (5 bases). This CDR3 contains 15 residues. V was cut by 4 bases and J by 0 bases, with 10 bases left in between. Germline V gene lookup returns CDR1 PRHDT and CDR2 FYEKMQ (reference sequence). CDR3 in DNA: TGTGCCAGCAGCTCGGACAATCACTCTGGAAACACCATATATTTT. Translated, it gives CASSSDNHSGNTIYF.

This clone was detected only a few times. CDR3 protein: CASSLTNSGEQFF. CDR3 DNA: TGTGCCAGCAGCTTAACTAACTCGGGTGAGCAGTTCTTC. The chain employs TRBV7-3 and TRBJ2-1; D gene ambiguous. CDR1 is SGHTA and CDR2 is FQGTGA in the germline V gene. Trimming left V 0 bases short and J 9 bases short, with 9 bases between. The CDR3 is made up of 13 amino acids.

The chain recombines TRBV6-5 with TRBJ1-6; 7 bases are a match to TRBD1. Unmatched junction bases numbered 6, after V lost 0 bases and J lost 7 bases. Germline lookup yields CDR1 MNHEY and CDR2 SVGAGI. This CDR3 comprises 16 residues. CDR3 sequence: CASSYSLTGFNSPLHF. The CDR3, as DNA: TGTGCCAGCAGTTACTCCTTGACAGGGTTCAATTCACCCCTCCACTTT.

The V and J genes are TRBV5-4 and TRBJ2-5, with D possibly being TRBD1 (5 bases). Germline V lookup: CDR1 SGHNT, CDR2 YYREEE (reference sequence). Trimming left V 2 bases short and J 2 bases short, with 7 bases between. The CDR3 has 13 residues. DNA for the CDR3: TGTGCCAGCAGCTTAAACAGGCAAGAGACCCAGTACTTC. Protein sequence: CASSLNRQETQYF.